Listed below are T cell receptor beta chains from one sample, sequenced in a study of blood T cell repertoires in COVID-19. Here immunoSEQ multiplex PCR was the method, and the copy in TCRdb shows in-frame clones only, minus some. The table lists around 140,000 clones, around 87% of them singletons. The specimen was peripheral blood. The origin of the receptors is a man between 65 and 85 years old with active COVID-19. The CDR3 runs from the conserved cysteine through the conserved F or W. The order of the fields is J gene, V gene, D gene, CDR3 protein, CDR3 DNA. D genes are given only for firm matches.

J gene: TRBJ2-5; V gene: TRBV7-9; D gene: TRBD1; CDR3 protein: CASSLSGQARETQYF; CDR3 DNA: TGTGCCAGCAGCTTATCCGGACAGGCTCGAGAGACCCAGTACTTC
J gene: TRBJ2-7; V gene: TRBV7-2; D gene: TRBD2; CDR3 protein: CASSLQREHPEQYF; CDR3 DNA: TGTGCCAGCAGCTTACAGCGGGAGCACCCCGAGCAGTACTTC
J gene: TRBJ1-6; V gene: TRBV4-3; D gene: .; CDR3 protein: CAGGGSYNSPLHF; CDR3 DNA: TGCGCCGGGGGGGGCTCCTATAATTCACCCCTCCACTTT
J gene: TRBJ2-2; V gene: TRBV30; D gene: .; CDR3 protein: CAWKSGRTPGELFF; CDR3 DNA: TGTGCCTGGAAAAGCGGAAGAACCCCCGGGGAGCTGTTTTTT
J gene: TRBJ2-4; V gene: TRBV6-5; D gene: .; CDR3 protein: CASSSTENIQYF; CDR3 DNA: TGTGCCAGCAGTTCGACAGAAAACATTCAGTACTTC
J gene: TRBJ2-3; V gene: TRBV19; D gene: .; CDR3 protein: CASSNPGRRRVTQYF; CDR3 DNA: TGTGCCAGTAGTAACCCGGGAAGGCGGCGTGTTACGCAGTATTTT
J gene: TRBJ1-1; V gene: TRBV12-5; D gene: .; CDR3 protein: CASAGGMNTEAFF; CDR3 DNA: TGTGCTAGCGCGGGGGGGATGAACACTGAAGCTTTCTTT
J gene: TRBJ2-1; V gene: TRBV24-1; D gene: TRBD1; CDR3 protein: CATATGTGLYNEQFF; CDR3 DNA: TGTGCCACCGCCACCGGGACAGGGCTTTACAATGAGCAGTTCTTC
J gene: TRBJ1-2; V gene: TRBV7-3; D gene: .; CDR3 protein: CASSPSPTGEGYTF; CDR3 DNA: TGTGCCAGCAGCCCCAGTCCAACCGGGGAAGGCTACACCTTC
J gene: TRBJ2-7; V gene: TRBV11-3; D gene: .; CDR3 protein: CASSEGQYYEQYF; CDR3 DNA: TGTGCCAGCAGCGAAGGACAGTATTACGAGCAGTACTTC
J gene: TRBJ1-6; V gene: TRBV28; D gene: .; CDR3 protein: CASRVGGNSPLHF; CDR3 DNA: TGTGCCAGCAGGGTCGGGGGGAACTCACCCCTCCACTTT